These 9 T cell receptor beta chains were all obtained from the same sample, sequenced in a study of neoadjuvant anti-PD-1 for oral cavity cancer. TCRdb's copy holds only in-frame clones and misses some; the assay was immunoSEQ multiplex PCR. In the table there are around 17,000 clones, about 61% of which are singletons. The starting material was PBMCs, obtained before nivolumab (anti-PD-1) treatment. The origin of the receptors is a person between 40 and 79 years old with oral cavity squamous cell carcinoma.

The CDR3 coding sequence is TGTGCCATCTCAGATTACAATGAGCAGTTCTTC. Translated, it gives CAISDYNEQFF. The V gene is TRBV10-3, the J gene TRBJ2-1; D is unresolved. CDR3 length: 11 residues. Trimming removed 8 bases from V and 4 bases from J, with 6 bases in between. Germline V gene sequence: CDR1 ENHRY, CDR2 SYGVKD.

This chain connects TRBV5-1 to TRBJ1-1; no definite D call. Germline CDR1 is SGHRS and CDR2 is YFSETQ. Trimming removed 0 bases from V and 0 bases from J, with 12 bases in between. The CDR3 totals 16 residues. CDR3 bases: TGCGCCAGCAGCTTGGCCGGGAAGGGCATGAACACTGAAGCTTTCTTT. Amino acid sequence: CASSLAGKGMNTEAFF.

There are a few counts of this clone. The chain joins TRBV9 to TRBJ2-5; a possible D gene is TRBD2 (5 bases). V shed 0 bases and J shed 2 bases, with 5 bases lying between them. CDR3 length: 13 residues. Germline CDR1 reads SGDLS; CDR2 reads YYNGEE. The chain's CDR3 is CASSVGGQETQYF. In nucleotides, the CDR3 is TGTGCCAGCAGCGTAGGCGGGCAAGAGACCCAGTACTTC.

The chain is built from TRBV5-4 and TRBJ2-7; 8 nucleotides agree with TRBD1. The V and J ends lost 4 bases and 2 bases, in that order; junction bases with no gene match: 5. CDR1 and CDR2 from the germline V gene are SGHNT and YYREEE (reference sequence). This CDR3 is built from 14 residues. CDR3 loop: CASSRDRSTYEQYF. As DNA, the CDR3 is TGTGCCAGCAGCCGGGACAGGTCAACCTACGAGCAGTACTTC.

J is TRBJ2-3 and V is TRBV9, with a weak D call TRBD2 (6 bases). V was trimmed by 0 bases and J by 3 bases, leaving 8 bases between them. Germline V CDR1 and CDR2: SGDLS, YYNGEE. This CDR3 is 14 amino acids long. The CDR3 DNA sequence: TGTGCCAGCAGCGTAGCCCTAGCGACAGATACGCAGTATTTT. Residues: CASSVALATDTQYF.

This clone was seen more than once but under ten times. The V gene is TRBV6-5, the J gene TRBJ1-5; 7 nucleotides align to TRBD1. The germline V gene has CDR1 MNHEY and CDR2 SVGAGI. J lost 6 bases, V lost 6 bases, and 8 bases had no gene match. The CDR3 sequence is 14 residues long. In DNA, the CDR3 is TGTGCCAGCAGGGAGACAGGGAGGGGTCAGCCCCAGCATTTT. Translated: CASRETGRGQPQHF.

This clone was seen more than once but under ten times. This sequence joins TRBV5-4 and TRBJ1-5; perhaps TRBD1 as D (6 bases). CDR1 is SGHNT, CDR2 YYREEE, per germline (reference sequence). V lost 0 bases and J lost 3, with 10 bases in between. The CDR3 extends over 15 amino acids. Here the CDR3 DNA reads TGTGCCAGCAGCTTGGGGGGGCAGACCAATCAGCCCCAGCATTTT. It codes for CASSLGGQTNQPQHF. Full variable domain (outside the CDR3, taken from reference TRBV5-4 and TRBJ1-5): ETGVTQSPTHLIKTRGQQVTLRCSSQSGHNTVSWYQQALGQGPQFIFQYYREEENGRGNFPPRFSGLQFPNYSSELNVNALELDDSALYLCASSLGGQTNQPQHFGDGTRLSIL.

The V and J genes are TRBV5-1 and TRBJ1-2; 7 bases agree with TRBD1. The germline gives CDR1 SGHRS, CDR2 YFSETQ. This CDR3 has 15 amino acids. Germline trimming cut 4 bases from V and 6 bases from J; bases unmatched to any gene: 12. CDR3 sequence (DNA): TGCGCCAGCAGCGCATTGTACCCCGGGACAGATGGCTACACCTTC. Translating gives CASSALYPGTDGYTF.

The chain joins TRBV6-5 to TRBJ2-5; 11 bases line up with TRBD1. The J segment lost 5 bases and the V segment lost 6 bases, leaving 2 bases of the junction unmatched. This CDR3 has 13 amino acids. Per the germline V gene, CDR1 is MNHEY and CDR2 is SVGAGI. This CDR3 is CASSRDRGETQYF. CDR3 coding DNA: TGTGCCAGCAGCCGGGACAGGGGGGAGACCCAGTACTTC.